Listed below are T cell receptor beta chains from one sample, sequenced in a study of tumor-infiltrating lymphocytes in primary liver carcinoma. TCRdb reprocessed the multiplex PCR reads via MiXCR and lists one record per CDR3 protein. The profile covers 330,000 or so distinct CDR3 sequences, with 65% appearing a single time and under 8.5% taken by the ten largest. The sample was peripheral blood. The receptor set was obtained from a man between 35 and 55 years old with primary liver carcinoma and hepatitis B virus infection. The CDR3 runs from the conserved cysteine through the conserved F or W. Each record gives: D gene, J gene, V gene, clone size, CDR3 protein, CDR3 DNA. D genes are given only for firm matches. The size field is filled for only some rows; it gives once, few, many or a size class.

D: -; J: TRBJ2-7; V: TRBV12-3/TRBV12-4; size: -; CDR3: CASSPGVRAGSYEQYF; DNA: TGTGCCAGCAGTCCCGGTGTGAGGGCAGGGTCCTACGAGCAGTACTTC
D: -; J: TRBJ2-3; V: TRBV5-4; size: many; CDR3: CASSHLSVGSTDTQYF; DNA: TGTGCCAGCAGCCATCTTAGCGTCGGAAGCACAGATACGCAGTATTTT
D: -; J: TRBJ1-2; V: TRBV29-1; size: -; CDR3: CSVEVLALGYDYGYTF; DNA: TGCAGTGTTGAAGTTCTCGCTCTGGGGTACGACTATGGCTACACCTTC
D: TRBD1; J: TRBJ2-7; V: TRBV4-1; size: many; CDR3: CASSRKEGSPGTGSYEQYF; DNA: TGCGCCAGCAGCCGAAAGGAGGGTTCCCCCGGGACAGGTAGCTACGAGCAGTACTTC
D: -; J: TRBJ1-6; V: TRBV6-6; size: -; CDR3: CASSRDGGMSLF; DNA: TGTGCCAGCAGTCGGGACGGGGGAATGAGCCTCTTT
D: TRBD1; J: TRBJ2-7; V: TRBV6-6; size: many; CDR3: CASSTGGSSSYEQYF; DNA: TGTGCCAGCAGTACAGGGGGCTCAAGCTCCTACGAGCAGTACTTC
D: -; J: TRBJ2-7; V: TRBV4-1; size: -; CDR3: CASSQVVSDSQLRYF; DNA: TGCGCCAGCAGCCAGGTTGTCTCTGACTCGCAGTTAAGATACTTC
D: -; J: TRBJ2-7; V: TRBV5-1; size: -; CDR3: CASSLAQNLLPYELHF; DNA: TGCGCCAGCAGCTTGGCCCAGAACCTGTTGCCCTACGAGCTGCACTTC
D: -; J: TRBJ2-5; V: TRBV5-6; size: -; CDR3: CSSSSLNREETQYF; DNA: TGTTCCAGCAGCTCCTTGAATAGGGAAGAGACCCAGTACTTC
D: TRBD1; J: TRBJ1-1; V: TRBV30; size: -; CDR3: CAGDRGNTEAFF; DNA: TGTGCCGGGGACAGGGGGAACACTGAAGCTTTCTTT
D: TRBD2; J: TRBJ2-1; V: TRBV29-1; size: many; CDR3: CSVRGVLAGDSEQFF; DNA: TGCAGCGTTCGAGGCGTACTAGCGGGAGACAGTGAGCAGTTCTTC
D: TRBD2; J: TRBJ2-1; V: TRBV13; size: few; CDR3: CASSLRGSGRTDDEQFF; DNA: TGTGCCAGCAGCCTCCGGGGTAGCGGGAGGACTGACGATGAGCAGTTCTTC
D: -; J: TRBJ1-5; V: TRBV24-1; size: few; CDR3: CATSDKGREQPQHF; DNA: TGTGCCACCAGTGATAAGGGACGCGAACAGCCCCAGCATTTT
D: -; J: TRBJ1-2; V: TRBV11-2; size: many; CDR3: CASSFLAQGNYGYTF; DNA: TGTGCCAGCAGCTTCCTAGCACAGGGAAACTATGGCTACACCTTC
D: -; J: TRBJ2-3; V: TRBV6-2/TRBV6-3; size: -; CDR3: CLSRRSARFTRTDTQYF; DNA: TGTCTCAGCAGACGCTCCGCCCGATTTACCCGCACAGATACGCAGTATTTT
D: -; J: TRBJ2-5; V: TRBV10-1; size: many; CDR3: CASSDNSKETQYF; DNA: TGCGCCAGCAGTGATAACAGTAAAGAGACCCAGTACTTC
D: TRBD2; J: TRBJ2-1; V: TRBV4-2; size: -; CDR3: CDSSQDARRGYNEQFF; DNA: TGTGACAGCAGCCAAGATGCTCGGCGGGGGTACAATGAGCAGTTCTTC
D: TRBD2; J: TRBJ2-1; V: TRBV24-1; size: -; CDR3: CATSDLTTSGMYNEQFF; DNA: TGTGCCACCAGTGATTTAACGACTAGCGGGATGTACAATGAGCAGTTCTTC
D: -; J: TRBJ2-7; V: TRBV10-3; size: few; CDR3: CAISVGNEQYF; DNA: TGTGCCATCAGTGTTGGGAACGAGCAGTACTTC
D: TRBD2; J: TRBJ2-1; V: TRBV10-1; size: few; CDR3: CASSESQREGYRGYNEQFF; DNA: TGCGCCAGCAGTGAGTCCCAGCGGGAGGGCTATCGGGGCTACAATGAGCAGTTCTTC
D: -; J: TRBJ1-2; V: TRBV5-1; size: -; CDR3: CASSLGPTYGYTF; DNA: TGCGCCAGCAGCTTGGGACCGACCTATGGCTACACCTTC
D: TRBD2; J: TRBJ2-7; V: TRBV6-1; size: many; CDR3: CASRVAGEHYEQYF; DNA: TGTGCCAGTCGAGTAGCGGGAGAGCACTACGAGCAGTACTTC
D: -; J: TRBJ1-2; V: TRBV11-2; size: -; CDR3: CTSSLVPSYGYTF; DNA: TGTACCAGCAGCTTAGTCCCGAGCTATGGTTACACCTTC
D: TRBD2; J: TRBJ2-2; V: TRBV25-1; size: -; CDR3: CASSGLPVAGEGGELFF; DNA: TGTGCCAGCAGCGGACTCCCGGTAGCGGGAGAGGGTGGGGAGCTGTTTTTT
D: TRBD1; J: TRBJ2-5; V: TRBV6-1; size: few; CDR3: CASSEVRGREETQYF; DNA: TGTGCCAGCAGTGAAGTCAGGGGGCGCGAGGAGACCCAGTACTTC
D: TRBD2; J: TRBJ2-1; V: TRBV11-2; size: -; CDR3: CTSSLAGSSSYNEQFF; DNA: TGTACCAGCAGCTTAGCGGGCTCAAGCTCCTACAATGAGCAGTTCTTC
D: -; J: TRBJ1-1; V: TRBV28; size: -; CDR3: CVSSLIGLMNTEAFF; DNA: TGTGTCAGCAGTTTAATTGGTTTAATGAATACTGAAGCTTTCTTT
D: TRBD2; J: TRBJ2-1; V: TRBV4-2; size: -; CDR3: CASSQDLAASGSDEQFF; DNA: TGTGCCAGCAGCCAAGATCTCGCGGCTAGCGGGAGCGATGAGCAGTTCTTC
D: -; J: TRBJ2-2; V: TRBV28; size: few; CDR3: CASRRNTGELFF; DNA: TGTGCCAGCAGACGGAACACCGGGGAGCTGTTTTTT
D: -; J: TRBJ2-3; V: TRBV6-1; size: -; CDR3: CAGSLSGEAADAQYF; DNA: TGTGCCGGCAGCCTCTCGGGGGAGGCAGCAGATGCGCAGTATTTT
D: TRBD2; J: TRBJ2-1; V: TRBV10-2; size: few; CDR3: CASRKTSGYNEQFF; DNA: TGCGCCAGCAGAAAGACTAGCGGGTACAATGAGCAGTTCTTC
D: -; J: TRBJ2-7; V: TRBV28; size: once; CDR3: CASSPPTGTHRHEQYF; DNA: TGTGCCAGCAGTCCCCCCACCGGGACCCATCGCCACGAGCAGTACTTC
D: -; J: TRBJ2-2; V: TRBV6-1; size: -; CDR3: CASSGKTDTGELFF; DNA: TGTGCGAGCAGTGGGAAGACAGACACCGGGGAGCTGTTTTTT
D: -; J: TRBJ1-1; V: TRBV25-1; size: -; CDR3: CASTPRGGGTEAFF; DNA: TGTGCCAGCACCCCCCGGGGGGGTGGCACTGAAGCTTTCTTT
D: -; J: TRBJ1-2; V: TRBV11-2; size: -; CDR3: CASSPTHSDGYTF; DNA: TGTGCAAGCAGCCCTACCCATTCCGATGGCTACACCTTC
D: -; J: TRBJ1-2; V: TRBV5-6; size: -; CDR3: CASSLYRVNYGYTF; DNA: TGTGCCAGCAGCTTGTACAGGGTTAACTATGGCTACACCTTC
D: -; J: TRBJ2-7; V: TRBV12-3/TRBV12-4; size: -; CDR3: CASSFAEGAYEQYF; DNA: TGTGCCAGCAGTTTCGCAGAGGGTGCCTACGAGCAGTACTTC
D: -; J: TRBJ2-2; V: TRBV11-1; size: -; CDR3: CASSFDLGWELFF; DNA: TGTGCCAGCAGCTTTGACTTGGGCTGGGAGCTGTTTTTT
D: TRBD1; J: TRBJ1-3; V: TRBV11-2; size: -; CDR3: CASSSRGIDGSTIYF; DNA: TGTGCCAGCAGCTCCAGGGGGATTGATGGAAGCACCATATATTTT
D: -; J: TRBJ2-1; V: TRBV5-1; size: -; CDR3: CASSLSGGWSEQFF; DNA: TGCGCCAGCAGCTTGTCGGGGGGCTGGAGTGAGCAGTTCTTC
D: -; J: TRBJ1-3; V: TRBV5-1; size: few; CDR3: CASSPAPGGNTIYF; DNA: TGCGCCAGCAGCCCGGCGCCCGGAGGAAACACCATATATTTT
D: TRBD2; J: TRBJ2-3; V: TRBV11-2; size: once; CDR3: CASSLEAGRGKRDTQYF; DNA: TGTGCCAGCAGTTTAGAAGCTGGGAGGGGAAAACGAGATACGCAGTATTTT
D: TRBD1; J: TRBJ2-1; V: TRBV28; size: few; CDR3: CASQGQNINEQFF; DNA: TGTGCCAGCCAGGGACAGAATATCAATGAGCAGTTCTTC
D: -; J: TRBJ1-1; V: TRBV6-2/TRBV6-3; size: many; CDR3: CASRKRSANTEAFF; DNA: TGTGCCAGCAGGAAAAGGTCGGCGAACACTGAAGCTTTCTTT
D: -; J: TRBJ2-1; V: TRBV11-2; size: once; CDR3: CASIVLVGVGNEQLF; DNA: -
D: TRBD1; J: TRBJ2-2; V: TRBV6-2/TRBV6-3; size: -; CDR3: CAGSYAGTGDTGELFF; DNA: TGTGCCGGCAGTTACGCTGGGACAGGGGACACCGGGGAGCTGTTTTTT
D: TRBD1; J: TRBJ1-2; V: TRBV11-2; size: many; CDR3: CASTVDRGQDGYTF; DNA: TGTGCCAGCACCGTAGACAGGGGGCAAGATGGCTACACCTTC